This T cell receptor (beta chain) was identified in a study of control samples from healthy donors and cancer patients. Sequenced by immunoSEQ multiplex PCR; TCRdb stores in-frame clones only, minus some. Of around 120,000 clones detected, 70% to 90% appear once; the ten largest clones hold 2.9%. The CDR3 totals 15 residues. CDR1 is MNHEY and CDR2 is SVGAGI in the germline V gene. J lost 7 bases, V lost 0 bases, and 8 bases had no gene match. The sequencing sample was made of blood. This receptor was identified in a man aged 55 to 69 in good health. V and J are TRBV6-5 and TRBJ1-2; TRBD1 aligns across 7 bases. As DNA, the CDR3 is TGTGCCAGCAGTTACTCGACAGGGTCCCTGAGTGGCTACACCTTC. As protein: CASSYSTGSLSGYTF.